These T cell receptor beta chains were read from a single sample in a study of response to subunit inactivated influenza vaccine. Using its own MiXCR run on the RT-PCR reads, TCRdb lists one record per CDR3 protein. Among over 750,000 distinct CDR3 sequences listed, less than 25% were seen once. This sample comprised PBMCs from blood, obtained 4 to 6 days after vaccination. Source of these receptors: a man aged 45-65 years who received an inactivated influenza vaccine. Each CDR3 is given with its conserved first and last residue. The D gene is left open where the match is weak. The size field is filled for only some rows; it gives once, few, many or a size class.

J gene	V gene	D gene	clone size	CDR3 DNA	CDR3 protein
TRBJ2-2	TRBV28	.	few	TGTGCCAGCAGTTTGGAACTTCCCACCGGGGAGCTGTTTTTT	CASSLELPTGELFF
TRBJ2-5	TRBV12-3/TRBV12-4	TRBD2	few	TGTGCCAGCAGTTCTAGCGGGGGAGATGAGACCCAGTACTTC	CASSSSGGDETQYF
TRBJ2-3	TRBV24-1	TRBD2	.	TGTGCCACCAGTGTTGGGACTAGCGGGAGGGCCGGAGATACGCAGTATTTT	CATSVGTSGRAGDTQYF
TRBJ2-1	TRBV6-2/TRBV6-3	.	.	TGTGCCAGCAGTTACTTAGCGGATTACAATGAGCAGTTCTTC	CASSYLADYNEQFF
TRBJ1-5	TRBV20-1	.	few	TGCAGTGCTAGAGATGGTCGGAGCAATCAGCCCCAGCATTTT	CSARDGRSNQPQHF
TRBJ2-5	TRBV12-3/TRBV12-4	TRBD2	many	TGTGCCAGCACCGTAGCGCCTAGCGGGAAAGTAGATGAGACCCAGTACTTC	CASTVAPSGKVDETQYF
TRBJ2-1	TRBV28	.	many	TGTGCCAGCAGCCCAGACAGATTTGCTGAGCAGTTCTTC	CASSPDRFAEQFF
TRBJ1-2	TRBV6-1	TRBD1	.	TGTGCCAGCACTCTAGTGGGACAGCTAACCTATGGCTACACCTTC	CASTLVGQLTYGYTF
TRBJ2-1	TRBV5-1	.	.	TGCGCCAGCAGCTTTTCAGCGTCAAGCTCCTACAATGAGCAGTTCTTC	CASSFSASSSYNEQFF
TRBJ2-7	TRBV11-2	TRBD2	few	TGTGCCAGCAGCCCCGGAGGGCGGGAGCGCTCCTACGAGCAGTACTTC	CASSPGGRERSYEQYF